This passage covers 26 T cell receptor beta chains from one sample sequenced in a study of T cell responses to AZD1222 COVID-19 vaccine. Method: immunoSEQ multiplex PCR; TCRdb's copy keeps in-frame clones and lacks some. This repertoire shows some 150,000 clones, roughly 90% found once; its top ten account for under 3.5%. The sample consisted of peripheral blood, taken on day 0 of AZD1222 vaccination. All receptors derive from an adult in good health.

The chain has TRBV3-1 (or the pseudogene TRBV3-2) and TRBJ1-4; TRBD1 matches 7 bases. Germline assignment: CDR1 LGHDT and CDR2 YNNKEL (reference sequence). V shed 0 bases and J 4 bases; nucleotides not matched to a gene: 8. CDR3 length: 17 amino acids. CDR3 region: CASSQDWGTELNEKLFF. The CDR3 DNA reads as TGTGCCAGCAGCCAAGATTGGGGGACAGAACTTAATGAAAAACTGTTTTTT.

The chain couples TRBV7-9 to TRBJ2-2; D might be TRBD2 (6 bases). Trimming stripped 8 bases from V and 4 bases from J, with 23 bases between. This CDR3 has 17 amino acids. CDR1 and CDR2 (germline): SEHNR, FQNEAQ (reference sequence). The CDR3 sequence is CASRPRVRTNGTGELFF. DNA of the CDR3: TGTGCCAGCCGCCCAAGGGTTAGGACTAACGGCACCGGGGAGCTGTTTTTT.

This sequence joins TRBV7-2 and TRBJ2-2, with D perhaps matching TRBD2 (6 bases). The V and J ends lost 4 bases and 7 bases respectively, with 19 bases between them. Germline-derived CDR1 and CDR2 are SGHTA and FQGNSA. This CDR3 is built from 16 residues. Here the CDR3 DNA reads TGTGCCAGCAGCTCAGGACCCCGGACTACCGGCGGGGAGCTGTTTTTT. Its protein product is CASSSGPRTTGGELFF.

The chain links TRBV7-8 to TRBJ2-2; weak D call: TRBD1 (6 bases). Per the germline V gene, CDR1 is SGHVS and CDR2 is FQNEAQ. V gave up 2 bases and J gave up 6 bases, with 16 bases separating them. The CDR3 consists of 16 residues. The CDR3 DNA is TGTGCCAGCAGCTTAAGGAACAGGGAATTGGCCGGGGAGCTGTTTTTT. Amino acids: CASSLRNRELAGELFF.

The chain combines TRBV11-2 with TRBJ2-3; tentatively, D is TRBD2 (5 bases). The germline V gene encodes CDR1 SGHAT and CDR2 FQNNGV. CDR3 length: 14 amino acids. Between the trimmed V and J ends, which lost 6 bases and 0 bases, there was a span of 10 bases. CDR3 DNA: TGTGCCAGCAGGGGCGAGGGCAGCACAGATACGCAGTATTTT. It translates to CASRGEGSTDTQYF.

The V gene is TRBV30, the J gene TRBJ1-5, with a weak D call TRBD1 (6 bases). CDR1 and CDR2 (germline): GTSNPN, SVGIG (reference sequence). The CDR3 runs 15 residues. V lost 0 bases and J lost 7, with 16 bases in between. The CDR3, as DNA: TGTGCCTGGAGTGTACAGGGTAGGGGCAGGCAGCCCCAGCATTTT. It specifies CAWSVQGRGRQPQHF.

The genes are TRBV2 and TRBJ2-7; 7 bases map to TRBD1. The CDR3 length is 14 residues. V was clipped by 6 bases and J by 3 bases; unmatched bases: 8. Germline loops: CDR1 SNHLY, CDR2 FYNNEI. The CDR3 protein is CASRPGQPSYEQYF. CDR3 bases: TGTGCCAGCAGGCCGGGACAGCCGAGCTACGAGCAGTACTTC.

The rearrangement joins TRBV5-4 to TRBJ2-3; weak D call: TRBD2 (6 bases). The CDR3 length is 17 residues. Trimming pared 4 bases from V and 4 bases from J, leaving 22 bases between. CDR1 is SGHNT, CDR2 YYREEE, per germline (reference sequence). CDR3 sequence reads: CASSLLMGGSKADTQYF. CDR3 DNA: TGTGCCAGCAGCCTATTGATGGGGGGAAGTAAGGCAGATACGCAGTATTTT.

This chain links TRBV28 with TRBJ2-3; D is ambiguous. The germline V and J ends were trimmed by 4 bases and 6 bases, with 5 bases remaining between them. Germline V gene sequence: CDR1 MDHEN, CDR2 SYDVKM. This CDR3 is built from 11 residues. The CDR3 protein is CASSYRDTQYF. CDR3 nucleotides: TGTGCCAGCAGTTATAGGGATACGCAGTATTTT. The entire variable domain, with the rest obtained from reference TRBV28 and TRBJ2-3, is as follows: DVKVTQSSRYLVKRTGEKVFLECVQDMDHENMFWYRQDPGLGLRLIYFSYDVKMKEKGDIPEGYSVSREKKERFSLILESASTNQTSMYLCASSYRDTQYFGPGTRLTVL.

The CDR3 DNA sequence: TGTGCCACCAGCAGAGATCAGGGTCTAGGTCAGCCCCAGCATTTT. This encodes CATSRDQGLGQPQHF. The rearrangement links TRBV15 to TRBJ1-5; D may be TRBD1 (5 bases). CDR3 length: 15 residues. CDR1 and CDR2 (germline): LNHNV, YYDKDF (reference sequence). V was cut by 0 bases and J by 6 bases, with 12 bases left in between.

Comment on this clone: The junction shows a germline mismatch at one end, possibly a read error. V gene TRBV2 combines with J gene TRBJ2-1; 9 bases are a match to TRBD2. Germline V lookup: CDR1 SNHLY, CDR2 FYNNEI. This CDR3 has 12 residues. This chain's CDR3 is CASSVYGSSGIF. The DNA for the CDR3 is TGTGCCAGCTCTGTTTACGGTTCTAGCGGGATCTTC. The variable domain in full, with the rest retrieved from reference TRBV2 and TRBJ2-1, is EPEVTQTPSHQVTQMGQEVILRCVPISNHLYFYWYRQILGQKVEFLVSFYNNEISEKSEIFDDQFSVERPDGSNFTLKIRSTKLEDSAMYFCASSVYGSSGIFGPGTRLTVL.

The chain links TRBV6-5 to TRBJ2-7, with 7 bases that match TRBD2. Germline V gene sequence: CDR1 MNHEY, CDR2 SVGAGI. The CDR3 contains 13 residues. Unmatched junction bases numbered 9, after V lost 7 bases and J lost 6 bases. CDR3 in DNA: TGTGCCAGCATCAAGAGCGGGACCCTCGAGCAGTACTTC. Amino acid sequence: CASIKSGTLEQYF.

The chain uses TRBV30 and TRBJ2-1; either TRBD1 or TRBD2 may fit D (5 bases each). The CDR3 covers 12 residues. Trimming shortened V by 7 bases and J by 7 bases, and 14 bases separated the two germline ends. CDR1 is GTSNPN, CDR2 SVGIG, per germline (reference sequence). CDR3 bases: TGTGCCTCAGGGACCTTGGGAAATGAGCAGTTCTTC. It translates to CASGTLGNEQFF.

The chain employs TRBV7-6 and TRBJ1-3, with 7 bases fitting TRBD1. This CDR3 comprises 15 residues. The V and J ends lost 6 bases and 4 bases, in that order; junction bases with no gene match: 9. CDR1 is SGHVS and CDR2 is FNYEAQ in the germline V gene. The CDR3 sequence: CASSPRPGQGNTIYF. The DNA for the CDR3 is TGTGCCAGCAGTCCCCGGCCGGGACAGGGAAACACCATATATTTT.

This clone was seen just once. The V call is TRBV13, the J call TRBJ2-7, with TRBD1 matching over 9 bases. The V segment lost 3 bases and the J segment 0 bases; nucleotides outside the gene matches: 3. CDR3 length: 15 residues. Germline CDR1 PRHDT, CDR2 FYEKMQ (reference sequence). For the CDR3, the DNA is TGTGCCAGCAGCTTTCGGGACAGGGACTCCTACGAGCAGTACTTC. Amino acid sequence: CASSFRDRDSYEQYF. The full variable domain, with the rest looked up from reference TRBV13 and TRBJ2-7, is AAGVIQSPRHLIKEKRETATLKCYPIPRHDTVYWYQQGPGQDPQFLISFYEKMQSDKGSIPDRFSAQQFSDYHSELNMSSLELGDSALYFCASSFRDRDSYEQYFGPGTRLTVT.

The CDR3 loop is CASSPMGAEPQYF. CDR3 nucleotides: TGTGCCAGCAGCCCGATGGGGGCAGAACCGCAGTATTTT. The chain combines TRBV7-8 with TRBJ2-3; D possibly corresponds to TRBD1 (6 bases). This CDR3 has 13 amino acids. V was pared by 5 bases and J by 10 bases, with 16 bases between. The germline V gene has CDR1 SGHVS and CDR2 FQNEAQ.

V is TRBV7-9 and J is TRBJ2-7; the match to TRBD2 covers 14 bases. There are 15 residues in the CDR3. V dropped 4 bases and J dropped 5; count of bases not matched to a gene: 4. Per germline, CDR1 SEHNR and CDR2 FQNEAQ (reference sequence). The DNA for the CDR3 is TGTGCCAGCAGCTCGACTAGCGGGGGGGCCCACGAGCAGTACTTC. Encoded protein: CASSSTSGGAHEQYF.

This chain uses TRBV6-1 with TRBJ2-3, with 8 bases matching TRBD2. Germline assignment: CDR1 MNHNS and CDR2 SASEGT. The length of the CDR3 is 15 residues. J gave up 5 bases and V 2 bases, and 6 bases lay outside the gene matches. The CDR3 sequence is CASSEPGGAKDTQYF. The CDR3 DNA is TGTGCCAGCAGTGAACCCGGGGGGGCCAAAGATACGCAGTATTTT.

V usage is TRBV28 and J usage is TRBJ2-1, with 7 nucleotides matching TRBD1. Germline assignment: CDR1 MDHEN and CDR2 SYDVKM. The CDR3 contains 15 residues. J lost 8 bases, V lost 5 bases, and 12 bases had no gene match. This CDR3 reads CASSTRDSRIDEQFF. CDR3 DNA sequence: TGTGCCAGCAGTACCCGGGACAGTCGGATAGATGAGCAGTTCTTC.

This clone has just a few counts. The chain carries TRBV7-2 and TRBJ2-5; 8 nucleotides match TRBD2. Germline-derived CDR1 and CDR2 are SGHTA and FQGNSA. The V and J ends lost 5 bases and 0 bases, in that order; junction bases with no gene match: 8. There are 16 residues in the CDR3. The CDR3 loop is CASSPGGLGYQETQYF. The CDR3 DNA follows: TGTGCCAGCAGCCCCGGGGGACTAGGATACCAAGAGACCCAGTACTTC.

The table lists this clone with a few counts. The chain uses TRBV6-4 and TRBJ1-2; D not certain. Germline V gives CDR1 MRHNA, CDR2 SNTAGT. With 3 bases removed from V and 3 bases from J, the gap between germline ends came to 11 bases. The CDR3 is 14 amino acids. The CDR3 bases are TGTGCCAGCAGTGAGTCGGAAGGGCACTATGGCTACACCTTC. This codes for CASSESEGHYGYTF.

The chain employs TRBV4-3 and TRBJ2-7, with TRBD1 identical over 10 bases. The CDR3 runs 15 residues. Per germline, CDR1 LGHNA and CDR2 YSLEER. After removal of 4 bases from V and 3 bases from J, the junction contained 6 bases not matched to a gene. As DNA, the CDR3 is TGCGCCAGCAGCCCAGGACAGGGGGAGGTCTACGAGCAGTACTTC. Translating it yields CASSPGQGEVYEQYF.

This rearrangement joins TRBV4-2 to TRBJ1-5; TRBD1 is a possible D gene (6 bases). This CDR3 region has 16 residues. The V end lost 3 bases, the J end lost 3 bases, and 15 bases lay between the germline ends. CDR1 is LGHNA, CDR2 YNFKEQ, per germline. CDR3 sequence: CASSQPGGADNQPQHF. DNA for the CDR3: TGTGCCAGCAGCCAGCCGGGGGGGGCGGACAATCAGCCCCAGCATTTT.

The genes are TRBV28 and TRBJ2-3, with D possibly being TRBD2 (6 bases). This CDR3 region has 14 residues. V gave up 1 base and J gave up 7 bases, with 12 bases separating them. Looked up from germline, CDR1 is MDHEN and CDR2 is SYDVKM. CDR3 amino acids: CASSLSEGQYTQYF. In DNA form, the CDR3 reads TGTGCCAGCAGTTTATCGGAGGGGCAATATACGCAGTATTTT.

The rearrangement uses TRBV2 and TRBJ2-1, with 9 bases that match TRBD2. Trimming took 5 bases from V and 8 from J; bases not matched to a gene: 10. Per the germline V gene, CDR1 is SNHLY and CDR2 is FYNNEI. The CDR3 is 15 amino acids. CDR3 amino acids: CASSKSGGPGYEQFF. The CDR3 DNA is TGTGCCAGCAGTAAGAGCGGGGGGCCCGGGTATGAGCAGTTCTTC.

This rearrangement joins TRBV5-8 to TRBJ1-4, with 9 bases fitting TRBD1. After removal of 2 bases from V and 4 bases from J, the junction contained 6 bases not matched to a gene. This CDR3 is built from 16 residues. Germline values: CDR1 SGHTS, CDR2 YDEGEE. The CDR3 here is CASSLNRGLFNEKLFF. The CDR3 nucleotides are TGTGCCAGCAGCTTAAACAGGGGGCTGTTTAATGAAAAACTGTTTTTT.